This T cell receptor (beta chain) is drawn from a study of T cell repertoires in cytomegalovirus infection. As for the study in general: Public TCR beta signatures indicated both CMV infection and matching HLA type.

This clonotype was recorded many times. Germline V lookup: CDR1 MNHEY, CDR2 SVGEGT. There are 14 residues in the CDR3. The V and J ends lost 7 bases and 2 bases respectively, with 11 bases between them. TCRdb reanalysed the reads using MiXCR and keeps one entry per CDR3 protein. The table lists tens of thousands of distinct CDR3 sequences, just under 4% of them singletons. Sequenced sample: PBMCs. This chain uses TRBV6-2 or TRBV6-3 with TRBJ2-2; the D gene is possibly TRBD1 (5 bases). The receptor's source is a human donor in good health (CMV status not recorded). Some clones in this sample may be carry-over from other donors' samples. The CDR3 DNA reads TGTGCCAGCACCCTAGACAGAAACACCGGGGAGCTGTTTTTT. It translates to CASTLDRNTGELFF.